This is a list of T cell receptor beta chains from one sample in a study of shared clonotypes between healthy human individuals. The assay was immunoSEQ multiplex PCR, and TCRdb's table has in-frame clones only and misses some. This sample has 2 million to 3 million clones; roughly 93% occur once, and the top ten carry 0.36%. The source material was naive CD4+ T cells from PBMCs. The receptors come from a man younger than 35 in good health. Some clones in this sample may be carry-over from other donors' samples. Each CDR3 is given with its conserved first and last residue. D genes are given only for firm matches. Not every row has a clone size; where given, it reads once, few, many or a size class.

D gene	clone size	V gene	J gene	CDR3 protein	CDR3 DNA
TRBD1	once	TRBV7-8	TRBJ2-7	CASSLARGTARYYEQYF	TGTGCCAGCAGCTTAGCGCGTGGGACAGCGAGATACTACGAGCAGTACTTC
NA	NA	TRBV7-2	TRBJ1-2	CASSSPDRKRSYTF	TGTGCCAGCAGCTCCCCGGACAGAAAGAGAAGCTACACCTTC
NA	NA	TRBV9	TRBJ2-2	CASSVKGRANTGELFF	TGTGCCAGCAGCGTAAAGGGACGGGCCAACACCGGGGAGCTGTTTTTT
NA	NA	TRBV4-1	TRBJ2-5	CASSLDGKTQYF	TGCGCCAGCAGCTTGGATGGGAAGACCCAGTACTTC
NA	NA	TRBV7-9	TRBJ1-2	CAWGGIINYGYTF	TGTGCCTGGGGAGGGATCATTAACTATGGCTACACCTTC
TRBD2	NA	TRBV11-2	TRBJ2-5	CASSLFSGGNFETQYF	TGTGCCAGCAGCTTGTTCTCCGGGGGGAATTTCGAGACCCAGTACTTC
NA	NA	TRBV9	TRBJ2-5	CASSTNREGETQYF	TGTGCCAGCAGCACCAACAGGGAAGGAGAGACCCAGTACTTC
NA	NA	TRBV27	TRBJ2-1	CASSRDHSPHEQFF	TGTGCCAGCAGTCGGGACCACAGTCCGCATGAGCAGTTCTTC
TRBD1	NA	TRBV29-1	TRBJ2-5	CSATGQPDQETQYF	TGCAGCGCGACGGGACAGCCGGATCAAGAGACCCAGTACTTC
NA	NA	TRBV5-1	TRBJ2-7	CASTLHPPSRDYEQYF	TGCGCCAGCACCCTACATCCCCCCTCAAGAGACTACGAGCAGTACTTC
NA	NA	TRBV18	TRBJ2-3	CASSPLQQLEPHTQYF	TGTGCCAGCTCACCACTCCAACAGTTGGAGCCCCATACGCAGTATTTT
NA	NA	TRBV23-1	TRBJ1-5	CARQGQPYSNQPQHF	TGCGCCAGACAAGGACAGCCTTATAGCAATCAGCCCCAGCATTTT
TRBD2	NA	TRBV5-4	TRBJ2-2	CASSFTSAPTGELFF	TGTGCCAGCAGCTTTACTAGCGCGCCCACCGGGGAGCTGTTTTTT
TRBD2	NA	TRBV6-1	TRBJ2-5	CASSEAPSGSGLETQYF	TGTGCCAGCAGTGAAGCCCCTAGCGGGAGTGGTTTAGAGACCCAGTACTTC
TRBD2	NA	TRBV11-1	TRBJ2-7	CASSLPRVAGFYEQYF	TGTGCCAGCAGCTTACCGAGGGTAGCGGGGTTCTACGAGCAGTACTTC
NA	NA	TRBV15	TRBJ2-5	CATSRDPTGYQETQYF	TGTGCCACCAGCAGAGATCCTACAGGGTACCAAGAGACCCAGTACTTC
NA	NA	TRBV9	TRBJ2-1	CASSVRSSEVGNNEQFF	TGTGCCAGCAGCGTACGGAGTTCGGAGGTGGGAAACAATGAGCAGTTCTTC
NA	NA	TRBV7-3	TRBJ1-5	CASSLPRDFNSNQPQHF	TGTGCCAGCAGCTTACCCCGGGACTTCAATAGCAATCAGCCCCAGCATTTT
NA	NA	TRBV6-1	TRBJ1-4	CASTQITTNEKLFF	TGTGCCAGCACCCAGATTACAACTAATGAAAAACTGTTTTTT
NA	NA	TRBV5-1	TRBJ2-7	CASSIWGTQGDEQYF	TGCGCCAGCAGCATTTGGGGAACCCAGGGAGACGAGCAGTACTTC
NA	once	TRBV29-1	TRBJ2-1	CSAPRDAYNEQFF	TGCAGCGCCCCAAGGGACGCCTACAATGAGCAGTTCTTC
NA	NA	TRBV28	TRBJ1-3	CASSRGDLGNTIYF	TGTGCCAGCTCTAGAGGGGACCTGGGGAACACCATATATTTT
TRBD1	NA	TRBV7-6	TRBJ1-1	CASSLATQGVGTEAFF	TGTGCCAGCAGCTTAGCAACACAGGGGGTTGGGACTGAAGCTTTCTTT
NA	NA	TRBV18	TRBJ2-6	CASSPYTGANVLTF	TGTGCCAGCTCACCGTACACTGGGGCCAACGTCCTGACTTTC
NA	NA	TRBV19	TRBJ2-4	CASTSRTYGLKTLLAKNIQYF	TGTGCCAGTACTTCCCGGACCTACGGACTGAAAACCTTACTAGCCAAAAACATTCAGTACTTC
NA	NA	TRBV28	TRBJ2-7	CASSRGTEYEQYF	TGTGCCAGCAGCCGCGGGACGGAGTACGAGCAGTACTTC
NA	NA	TRBV30	TRBJ2-1	CAWSRGRGKSYNEQFF	TGTGCCTGGAGTCGAGGACGCGGCAAGTCCTACAATGAGCAGTTCTTC
TRBD1	NA	TRBV6-7	TRBJ1-6	CASSKHRDSNDSPLHF	TGTGCCAGCAGTAAACACCGGGACAGCAATGATTCACCCCTCCACTTT
NA	NA	TRBV28	TRBJ1-2	CASSLAPGFYGYTF	TGTGCCAGCAGTCTCGCCCCGGGATTCTATGGCTACACCTTC
NA	once	TRBV10-3	TRBJ1-4	CATTLGPNEKLFF	TGTGCCACCACGTTAGGACCTAATGAAAAACTGTTTTTT
TRBD1	once	TRBV28	TRBJ1-4	CASSRQGANEKLFF	TGTGCCAGCAGTCGACAGGGCGCAAATGAAAAACTGTTTTTT
NA	NA	TRBV27	TRBJ2-7	CASSLRGVGGEATYEQYF	TGTGCCAGCAGTTTAAGGGGCGTCGGGGGCGAAGCTACCTACGAGCAGTACTTC
NA	NA	TRBV27	TRBJ2-7	CASSSGRAYEQYF	TGTGCCAGCAGTTCGGGACGTGCCTACGAGCAGTACTTC
NA	once	TRBV6-6	TRBJ1-6	CASSPSRDNSPLHF	TGTGCCAGCAGTCCATCCCGTGATAATTCACCCCTCCACTTT
TRBD2	NA	TRBV5-1	TRBJ2-5	CASSPRPSGSQETQYF	TGCGCCAGCAGCCCCCGGCCTAGCGGGAGCCAAGAGACCCAGTACTTC
TRBD1	NA	TRBV7-3	TRBJ2-5	CASSSGTVKTQYF	TGTGCCAGCAGCTCTGGGACAGTGAAGACCCAGTACTTC
NA	once	TRBV28	TRBJ2-7	CASSPPGQPSEQYF	TGTGCCAGCAGCCCTCCGGGACAACCATCCGAGCAGTACTTC
TRBD2	NA	TRBV29-1	TRBJ2-7	CSATLAGGLYEQYF	TGCAGCGCGACCCTAGCGGGAGGCCTATACGAGCAGTACTTC
NA	NA	TRBV30	TRBJ1-3	CAWTFTGRTSGNTIYF	TGTGCCTGGACTTTCACGGGACGGACCTCTGGAAACACCATATATTTT
NA	NA	TRBV14	TRBJ2-7	CASSQVVWPLNSYEQYF	TGTGCCAGCAGCCAAGTAGTTTGGCCCCTAAATTCCTACGAGCAGTACTTC
TRBD1	once	TRBV6-6	TRBJ1-2	CASSVGTGDGYTF	TGTGCCAGCAGCGTAGGGACAGGGGACGGCTACACCTTC
TRBD2	NA	TRBV7-3	TRBJ2-2	CASSLAGGGNTGELFF	TGTGCCAGCAGCTTGGCGGGAGGCGGAAACACCGGGGAGCTGTTTTTT
NA	few	TRBV5-1	TRBJ1-1	CASLGQTNTEAFF	TGCGCCAGCCTCGGACAGACTAACACTGAAGCTTTCTTT
NA	NA	TRBV5-1	TRBJ2-5	CASSLGGASQETQYF	TGCGCCAGCAGCTTGGGGGGTGCATCCCAAGAGACCCAGTACTTC
NA	NA	TRBV10-3	TRBJ2-7	CAISSDIHEQYF	TGTGCCATCAGCTCCGACATTCACGAGCAGTACTTC
TRBD1	NA	TRBV19	TRBJ2-5	CASSTRQGLRQETQYF	TGTGCCAGTAGTACGCGACAGGGGCTTAGGCAGGAGACCCAGTACTTC
NA	NA	TRBV5-5	TRBJ1-2	CASSSSRDIFGGYTF	TGTGCCAGCAGCTCGTCCCGGGACATATTTGGTGGCTACACCTTC
NA	few	TRBV5-1	TRBJ1-2	CASSSGVEGYTF	TGCGCCAGCAGCTCTGGGGTTGAGGGCTACACCTTC
NA	NA	TRBV12-5	TRBJ2-5	CASASGGGLGETQYF	TGTGCTAGCGCCTCTGGCGGGGGCCTGGGAGAGACCCAGTACTTC
NA	once	TRBV5-1	TRBJ2-7	CASSALGEGGEQYF	TGCGCCAGCAGCGCCCTTGGGGAGGGGGGCGAGCAGTACTTC
NA	NA	TRBV10-2	TRBJ1-5	CASSESLGANNQPQHF	TGCGCCAGCAGTGAGTCTCTGGGGGCGAATAATCAGCCCCAGCATTTT
TRBD2	NA	TRBV9	TRBJ2-3	CASSRAGVIDTQYF	TGTGCCAGCAGCCGAGCGGGAGTGATAGATACGCAGTATTTT
TRBD1	few	TRBV29-1	TRBJ1-5	CSVQGQGKNQPQHF	TGCAGCGTACAGGGACAGGGGAAAAATCAGCCCCAGCATTTT
TRBD1	NA	TRBV19	TRBJ1-1	CASNDRGLEAFF	TGTGCCAGTAACGACAGGGGGTTGGAAGCTTTCTTT
NA	NA	TRBV19	TRBJ1-4	CASSIGSGATNEKLFF	TGTGCCAGTAGTATAGGGAGCGGTGCAACTAATGAAAAACTGTTTTTT
NA	NA	TRBV6-1	TRBJ2-7	CASSVPNHEQYF	TGTGCCAGCAGTGTTCCGAACCACGAGCAGTACTTC
TRBD2	NA	TRBV5-1	TRBJ2-1	CASSGLAGGGGEQFF	TGCGCCAGCTCCGGACTAGCGGGAGGGGGAGGTGAGCAGTTCTTC
NA	NA	TRBV15	TRBJ2-3	CATSRDPHRADTQYF	TGTGCCACCAGCAGAGATCCCCACAGGGCAGATACGCAGTATTTT
NA	NA	TRBV27	TRBJ2-5	CATSGPQETQYF	TGTGCCACTTCAGGACCGCAAGAGACCCAGTACTTC